This T cell receptor (beta chain) emerged from a study of T-cell memory formation after mild COVID-19. Study information: Largely donor-specific TCR clusters were found.

TCRdb ran MiXCR on the 5' RACE reads and lists one entry per CDR3 protein. The repertoire holds under 250,000 distinct CDR3 sequences, with approximately 15% as singletons. This clonotype appeared once. The antigen is undetermined. Study-level findings and limits: Researchers could not confirm that second-wave clones peaking on day 37 targeted SARS-CoV-2.

The V end lost 7 bases, the J end lost 2 bases, and 20 bases lay between the germline ends. The CDR3 totals 16 residues. Sequencing was performed on PBMCs or a T cell subset sorted from them (not recorded which). This TCR came from an adult woman who had mild COVID-19 (a few samples of this study predate the infection). Cell type and time point are not known. The J gene is TRBJ1-1, the V gene TRBV12-3 or TRBV12-4, with D possibly being TRBD1 (5 bases). This CDR3 is CASTLGVGTLNTEAFF. The CDR3 bases are TGTGCCAGCACCCTCGGGGTAGGGACTTTAAACACTGAAGCTTTCTTT.